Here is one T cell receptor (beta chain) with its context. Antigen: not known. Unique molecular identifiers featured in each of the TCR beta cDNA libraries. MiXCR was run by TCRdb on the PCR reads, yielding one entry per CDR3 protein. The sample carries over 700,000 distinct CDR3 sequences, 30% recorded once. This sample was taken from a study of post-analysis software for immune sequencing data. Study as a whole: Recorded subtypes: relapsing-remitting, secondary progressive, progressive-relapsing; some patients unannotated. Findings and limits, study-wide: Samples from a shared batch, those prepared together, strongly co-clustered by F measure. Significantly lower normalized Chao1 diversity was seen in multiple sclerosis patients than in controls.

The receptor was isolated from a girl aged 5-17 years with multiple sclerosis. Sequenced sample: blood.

In DNA, the CDR3 is TGTGCCATCAAGCGACTAGCGGGGACCTACGAGCAGTACTTC. Translated: CAIKRLAGTYEQYF. The chain uses TRBV10-3 and TRBJ2-7, with 11 bases lining up with TRBD2. The CDR3 extends over 14 amino acids. Germline V gene sequence: CDR1 ENHRY, CDR2 SYGVKD. V lost 7 bases, J lost 2 bases, and 4 bases stayed unmatched.